What follows describes a single T cell receptor beta chain. The germline gene is not matched at one end of the junction; a read error may be the cause. These data belong to a study of prognosis after radiotherapy for stage I lung cancer. Germline CDR1 is MDHEN and CDR2 is SYDVKM. This CDR3 spans 15 amino acids. Two-round multiplex PCR amplified TCR beta CDR3 from genomic DNA. The use of primers specific to each TRBV and TRBJ gene characterized first-round PCR. TCRdb fed the multiplex PCR reads into MiXCR, producing one record per CDR3 protein. The top ten hold about 33% of the sample, which has around 30,000 distinct CDR3 sequences, around 32% seen once.

The sequence was collected from a donor over 45 with non-small cell lung cancer. The sequencing used PBMCs, collected before or after stereotactic body radiation therapy (not recorded which). The genes are TRBV28 and TRBJ2-2, with D perhaps assigned TRBD1 or TRBD2 (5 bases each). For the CDR3, the DNA is TGTGCCAGCAGTCAGACAGTGGCTAACACCGGGGATCTGTTTTTT. Translated: CASSQTVANTGDLFF.